This section outlines one T cell receptor (beta chain) sequence together with its context. Its antigen is currently unknown. The sample is drawn from a study of cytomegalovirus exposure and HLA in healthy donors. General study results and limits: Analyses of presence/absence relied on an assumption of roughly uniform sequencing depth across donors.

It was with 60 Vbeta and 13 Jbeta primers that the PCR ran. TCRdb keeps only in-frame clones here, not all; method: immunoSEQ multiplex PCR. This sample has 110,000 to 150,000 clones, with 73% found just once. The clonotype originates from a woman aged 40 to 50 in good health and CMV-seronegative. Sequenced input: PBMCs.

This CDR3 reads CASSQRDYGYTF. Here the CDR3 DNA reads TGTGCCAGTAGTCAACGGGACTATGGCTACACCTTC. The V and J genes are TRBV19 and TRBJ1-2; D not certain. Germline-derived CDR1 and CDR2 are LNHDA and SQIVND (reference sequence). This CDR3 has 12 residues. Trimming stripped 5 bases from V and 3 bases from J, with 7 bases between.